A single sample is the source of the 23 T cell receptor beta chains below, sequenced in a study of shared clonotypes between healthy human individuals. TCRdb's copy holds only in-frame clones and misses some; the assay was immunoSEQ multiplex PCR. Altogether 2,100,000 or so clones are present, 95% being singletons, with the ten largest covering 0.13%. The sample comprised naive CD4+ T cells sorted from blood. Stated subset: CD45RA+ positively selected. The origin of the receptors is a young man in good health.

In its sample, this clone was seen a few times. The chain carries TRBV19 and TRBJ1-5; D remains ambiguous. CDR1 and CDR2 from the germline V gene are LNHDA and SQIVND (reference sequence). The V and J ends lost 3 bases and 5 bases respectively, with 8 bases between them. This CDR3 comprises 13 residues. The chain's CDR3 is CASSIQEHQPQHF. The DNA of the CDR3 is TGTGCCAGTAGTATTCAGGAGCATCAGCCCCAGCATTTT.

The chain joins TRBV7-9 to TRBJ2-3, with D tentatively TRBD1 (6 bases). Trimming removed 5 bases at V and 0 bases at J, with 12 bases between. Germline CDR1 and CDR2: SEHNR and FQNEAQ (reference sequence). The CDR3 is 15 residues long. CDR3 in DNA: TGTGCCAGCAGCCAAGGGGGACGAAGCACAGATACGCAGTATTTT. Amino acids: CASSQGGRSTDTQYF.

This rearrangement joins TRBV18 to TRBJ2-5; 10 bases match TRBD2. Germline CDR1 is KGHSH and CDR2 is LQKENI. This CDR3 is built from 18 residues. V was pared by 3 bases and J by 4 bases, with 14 bases of the junction left unmatched. DNA of the CDR3: TGTGCCAGCTCACCCTTTCTAGCGGGAGTTGGCCAAGGAGAGACCCAGTACTTC. Translation gives CASSPFLAGVGQGETQYF.

The rearrangement uses TRBV30 and TRBJ1-4, with TRBD1 as a possible D gene (5 bases). Trimming stripped 1 base from V and 8 bases from J, with 11 bases between. The CDR3 runs to 13 residues. The germline CDR1 and CDR2 sequences are GTSNPN and SVGIG (reference sequence). CDR3 coding DNA: TGTGCCTGGAGTGGCAGGGAGGCCGAAAAACTGTTTTTT. Its translation: CAWSGREAEKLFF.

Points on this clone: Sequence at one end of the junction differs from germline and may be a read error. J is TRBJ2-5 and V is TRBV7-2; TRBD2 matches 10 bases. This CDR3 spans 15 amino acids. Germline CDR1 reads SGHTA; CDR2 reads FQGNSA. This chain's CDR3 is CASSLAGVWGETQYF. DNA for the CDR3: TGTGCCAGCAGCCTAGCGGGAGTATGGGGAGAGACCCAGTACTTC.

J is TRBJ1-4 and V is TRBV2, with D maybe TRBD1 (6 bases). Trimming took off 7 bases at V and 3 bases at J, with 9 bases between the two ends. Germline lookup yields CDR1 SNHLY and CDR2 FYNNEI. The CDR3 spans 13 residues. The CDR3 bases are TGTGCCAGCACCGGGGGCCCTAATGAAAAACTGTTTTTT. It specifies CASTGGPNEKLFF.

The V and J genes are TRBV6-6 and TRBJ2-1; the match to TRBD1 covers 7 bases. V was pared by 6 bases and J by 7 bases, with 3 bases of the junction left unmatched. Germline CDR1 and CDR2: MNHNY and SVGAGI (reference sequence). The CDR3 consists of 12 residues. The CDR3, as DNA: TGTGCCAGCAGCGACAGGGCGAATGAGCAGTTCTTC. This sequence encodes CASSDRANEQFF.

The rearrangement uses TRBV6-6 and TRBJ2-7, with D unclear. The V end was cut by 4 bases, the J end by 5 bases, with 15 bases between. The CDR3 covers 14 residues. The V gene's germline CDR1 is MNHNY and CDR2 SVGAGI (reference sequence). This chain's CDR3 is CASSSDLSFDEQYF. The CDR3 DNA reads as TGTGCCAGCAGTTCAGACCTCAGCTTTGACGAGCAGTACTTC.

This clone was seen once. The chain uses TRBV12-5 and TRBJ2-7, with D possibly TRBD2 on 5 matching bases. Germline lookup yields CDR1 LGHNT and CDR2 FRNRAP. V dropped 0 bases and J dropped 5 bases, with 5 bases sitting between them. CDR3 length equals 12 residues. CDR3 in DNA: TGTGCTAGTGGTTTGGTAGCGGACGAGCAGTACTTC. Its protein is CASGLVADEQYF.

V usage is TRBV6-6 and J usage is TRBJ1-1; 12 bases map to TRBD1. The V gene end was trimmed by 6 bases and the J gene end by 8 bases; junction bases not matched to a gene: 7. The CDR3 spans 14 residues. The germline V gene encodes CDR1 MNHNY and CDR2 SVGAGI (reference sequence). The CDR3 here is CASRSGQGAKEAFF. The CDR3 DNA follows: TGTGCCAGCAGGTCGGGACAGGGGGCGAAAGAAGCTTTCTTT.

V gene TRBV30 combines with J gene TRBJ1-1, with 8 nucleotides matching TRBD1. The CDR3 has 13 residues. CDR1 and CDR2 from the germline V gene are GTSNPN and SVGIG (reference sequence). With V trimmed by 3 bases and J by 7 bases, 7 bases remained unmatched. CDR3 coding DNA: TGTGCCTGGAGGAACAGGGGGGGGTTTGAAGCTTTCTTT. It yields the protein CAWRNRGGFEAFF.

The V call is TRBV5-1, the J call TRBJ2-7; TRBD2 agrees at 13 bases. J was trimmed by 2 bases and V by 4 bases; bases with no gene match: 9. This CDR3 has 17 residues. Germline V gene sequence: CDR1 SGHRS, CDR2 YFSETQ. CDR3 amino acids: CASSRTSGGFETYEQYF. As DNA, the CDR3 is TGCGCCAGCAGCCGGACTAGCGGGGGTTTCGAGACCTACGAGCAGTACTTC.

This chain uses TRBV10-1 with TRBJ2-2; 11 bases line up with TRBD2. The CDR3 runs 16 residues. Germline CDR1 and CDR2: WNHNN and SYGVQD (reference sequence). J gave up 7 bases and V 6 bases, and 10 bases lay outside the gene matches. CDR3: CASSRLAGGEGGELFF. CDR3 DNA: TGCGCCAGCAGCAGGCTAGCGGGAGGAGAAGGCGGGGAGCTGTTTTTT.

The chain couples TRBV10-3 to TRBJ2-2, with D uncertain. The germline V gene encodes CDR1 ENHRY and CDR2 SYGVKD. The CDR3 is 13 residues long. The V and J ends lost 3 bases and 5 bases respectively, with 7 bases between them. CDR3 in DNA: TGTGCCATCAGTGATTCGCATACCGGGGAGCTGTTTTTT. As protein: CAISDSHTGELFF.

The CDR3 bases are TGTGCCAGCAGCTTAGGCGTTGGCAGCACAGATACGCAGTATTTT. This codes for CASSLGVGSTDTQYF. V and J are TRBV7-2 and TRBJ2-3, with D unresolved. This CDR3 has 15 amino acids. Germline CDR1 and CDR2: SGHTA and FQGNSA. V lost 1 base, J lost 0 bases, and 8 bases lay in between. The full variable domain, completed using reference TRBV7-2 and TRBJ2-3, is GAGVSQSPSNKVTEKGKDVELRCDPISGHTALYWYRQSLGQGLEFLIYFQGNSAPDKSGLPSDRFSAERTGGSVSTLTIQRTQQEDSAVYLCASSLGVGSTDTQYFGPGTRLTVL.

The V gene is TRBV25-1, the J gene TRBJ1-1; TRBD1 matches 8 bases. The ends lost 2 bases at V and 0 bases at J; junction bases unmatched: 5. CDR1 is MGHDK and CDR2 is SYGVNS in the germline V gene. This CDR3 region has 16 residues. Written as DNA, the CDR3 is TGTGCCAGCAGTGAAGACAGGGGATCCATGAACACTGAAGCTTTCTTT. Protein sequence: CASSEDRGSMNTEAFF.

The V call is TRBV5-5, the J call TRBJ2-3; 10 positions agree with TRBD1. The V gene's germline CDR1 is SGHKS and CDR2 YYEKEE (reference sequence). The CDR3 has 16 residues. V trimming: 2 bases; J trimming: 0 bases; junction bases outside the gene matches: 3. The chain's CDR3 is CASSLRTGGSTDTQYF. CDR3 coding DNA: TGTGCCAGCAGCTTACGGACAGGGGGTAGCACAGATACGCAGTATTTT.

The V and J genes are TRBV5-6 and TRBJ2-2; D is perhaps TRBD2 (6 bases). There are 14 residues in the CDR3. Trimming stripped 5 bases from V and 4 bases from J, with 12 bases between. The germline V gene has CDR1 SGHDT and CDR2 YYEEEE. The CDR3 loop is CASREGGGTGELFF. CDR3 nucleotide sequence: TGTGCCAGCAGAGAGGGAGGAGGCACCGGGGAGCTGTTTTTT.

The chain uses TRBV6-1 and TRBJ1-5; D ambiguous. Trimming shortened V by 6 bases and J by 4 bases, and 16 bases separated the two germline ends. The germline CDR1 and CDR2 sequences are MNHNS and SASEGT. This CDR3 is built from 15 residues. CDR3 DNA sequence: TGTGCCAGCAGGGGCGACATCAACCCAAATCAGCCCCAGCATTTT. Encoded protein: CASRGDINPNQPQHF.

Turning to this clone: Other DNA sequences of this sample code for an identical CDR3. V and J are TRBV18 and TRBJ2-7; 9 nucleotides align to TRBD1. The CDR3 runs 15 residues. The V gene end was trimmed by 6 bases and the J gene end by 5 bases; junction bases not matched to a gene: 11. Germline lookup yields CDR1 KGHSH and CDR2 LQKENI. The CDR3 DNA follows: TGTGCCAGCTCTCCCCCGGGACAGGGAGGTCACGAGCAGTACTTC. It codes for CASSPPGQGGHEQYF.

As regards this clone: Other DNA variants within this sample encode the same CDR3. This chain connects TRBV5-1 to TRBJ1-1; D remains ambiguous. The CDR3 runs to 13 residues. Per the germline V gene, CDR1 is SGHRS and CDR2 is YFSETQ. The V end lost 2 bases, the J end lost 2 bases, and 7 bases lay between the germline ends. The CDR3 DNA reads as TGCGCCAGCAGCTTTACGGGAAACACTGAAGCTTTCTTT. Residues: CASSFTGNTEAFF.

Remarks on this clone: At one end, the junction sequence differs from germline, possibly due to a read error. This chain joins TRBV4-1 and TRBJ1-3, with TRBD1 matching 7 bases. This CDR3 is 13 amino acids long. Germline CDR1 reads MGHRA; CDR2 reads YSYEKL. Here the CDR3 reads CVSSSQEGQRIYF. The DNA of the CDR3 is TGCGTCAGCAGCTCTCAGGAGGGACAGAGGATATATTTT.

Only one count was recorded for this clone. The J gene is TRBJ1-5, the V gene TRBV18; D perhaps matches TRBD1 (5 bases). V was trimmed by 2 bases and J by 2 bases, leaving 10 bases between them. The CDR3 is 15 amino acids. CDR1 is KGHSH, CDR2 LQKENI, per germline. CDR3 protein: CASSPVTGGNQPQHF. The CDR3 coding sequence is TGTGCCAGCTCACCAGTCACGGGGGGCAATCAGCCCCAGCATTTT.